This passage covers 21 T cell receptor beta chains from one sample sequenced in a study of blood T cell repertoires in COVID-19. The data were produced by immunoSEQ multiplex PCR, yet TCRdb's version contains in-frame clones alone and is incomplete. The profile shows tens of thousands of clones, more than 70% of them singletons. Specimen: peripheral blood. Receptors were obtained from a human donor with active COVID-19. The donor label of this sample is uncertain.

The rearrangement uses TRBV5-6 and TRBJ2-1, with TRBD2 identical over 13 bases. The CDR3 totals 14 residues. Trimming at V came to 6 bases and at J to 4 bases, leaving 1 base not matched to a gene. Germline lookup yields CDR1 SGHDT and CDR2 YYEEEE. In DNA form, the CDR3 reads TGTGCCAGCAAACTAGCGGGAGGGTACAATGAGCAGTTCTTC. Protein sequence: CASKLAGGYNEQFF.

V gene TRBV19 combines with J gene TRBJ2-7; 7 positions match TRBD1. Germline CDR1 reads LNHDA; CDR2 reads SQIVND (reference sequence). CDR3 length: 15 residues. The V and J ends lost 6 bases and 2 bases, in that order; junction bases with no gene match: 10. The CDR3 region is CASSRRRTGAYEQYF. The CDR3 DNA follows: TGTGCCAGTAGCCGCCGTCGGACAGGAGCCTACGAGCAGTACTTC.

The gene calls are TRBV2 and TRBJ2-3, with TRBD2 matching over 7 bases. The CDR3 covers 15 residues. V lost 3 bases, J lost 6 bases, and 9 bases stayed unmatched. Germline V gene sequence: CDR1 SNHLY, CDR2 FYNNEI. This CDR3 reads CASSDRRGSGDTQYF. In nucleotides, the CDR3 is TGTGCCAGCAGTGATCGTCGCGGGAGTGGGGATACGCAGTATTTT.

V usage is TRBV9 and J usage is TRBJ2-2, with 9 bases fitting TRBD1. Germline V gene lookup returns CDR1 SGDLS and CDR2 YYNGEE. V dropped 0 bases and J dropped 6; count of bases not matched to a gene: 6. This CDR3 has 16 amino acids. CDR3 sequence: CASSVEGQGMAGELFF. In DNA form, the CDR3 reads TGTGCCAGCAGCGTAGAGGGACAGGGAATGGCCGGGGAGCTGTTTTTT.

CDR3 protein: CASNLLAGGLNEQFF. The CDR3 coding sequence is TGTGCCAGCAACCTTCTAGCGGGGGGGCTTAATGAGCAGTTCTTC. J is TRBJ2-1 and V is TRBV7-8; 12 bases align to TRBD2. The J segment lost 7 bases and the V segment lost 7 bases, leaving 8 bases of the junction unmatched. Germline V gene sequence: CDR1 SGHVS, CDR2 FQNEAQ. The CDR3 is 15 residues long.

As DNA, the CDR3 is TGTGCCAGCAGCTCCTGGGGGGGTGAGACCCAGTACTTC. Translation gives CASSSWGGETQYF. The chain has TRBV5-8 and TRBJ2-5, with 7 bases that match TRBD2. Trimming removed 3 bases from V and 5 bases from J; junction bases left unmatched: 4. CDR1 is SGHTS, CDR2 YDEGEE, per germline. The length of the CDR3 is 13 residues.

The J gene is TRBJ1-2, the V gene TRBV3-1 (or the pseudogene TRBV3-2); perhaps TRBD1 as D (5 bases). CDR3 length: 15 amino acids. Trimming cost V 4 bases and J 6 bases, with 18 bases left between them. The germline CDR1 and CDR2 sequences are LGHDT and YNNKEL (reference sequence). The CDR3: CASSPRAGQGNGYTF. The CDR3 DNA reads as TGTGCCAGCAGCCCCCGGGCAGGTCAGGGAAATGGCTACACCTTC.

This clone turned up a few times. The chain uses TRBV7-9 and TRBJ1-1; D not certain. CDR1 is SEHNR, CDR2 FQNEAQ, per germline (reference sequence). Trimming removed 3 bases at V and 6 bases at J, with 17 bases between. This CDR3 has 15 amino acids. The CDR3 protein is CASSFMSHVGAEAFF. The CDR3 DNA reads TGTGCCAGCAGCTTTATGTCCCACGTTGGAGCTGAAGCTTTCTTT.

The V call is TRBV7-6, the J call TRBJ2-5; 14 nucleotides agree with TRBD2. After removal of 1 base from V and 5 bases from J, the junction contained 9 bases not matched to a gene. Germline values: CDR1 SGHVS, CDR2 FNYEAQ. This CDR3 has 18 amino acids. CDR3 nucleotide sequence: TGTGCCAGCAGCTTAGTAGGAGGACTAGCGGGGGGTCGGGAGACCCAGTACTTC. Translation: CASSLVGGLAGGRETQYF.

The V gene is TRBV24-1, the J gene TRBJ2-5; the D gene is possibly TRBD2 (6 bases). V was cut by 3 bases and J by 12 bases, with 19 bases left in between. CDR3 length: 14 residues. Looked up from germline, CDR1 is KGHDR and CDR2 is SFDVKD. The CDR3 here is CATSDPGEDESKYF. For the CDR3, the DNA is TGTGCCACCAGTGATCCTGGGGAGGACGAGAGCAAGTACTTC.

This chain joins TRBV24-1 and TRBJ2-1, with 8 bases that match TRBD2. The germline V gene has CDR1 KGHDR and CDR2 SFDVKD. V was clipped by 4 bases and J by 5 bases; unmatched bases: 9. This CDR3 spans 16 amino acids. In DNA, the CDR3 is TGTGCCACCAGTGACCCCGTTCTAGCGGGCCACAATGAGCAGTTCTTC. This sequence encodes CATSDPVLAGHNEQFF.

The chain carries TRBV4-3 and TRBJ2-6, with TRBD2 as a possible D gene (6 bases). CDR1 and CDR2 from the germline V gene are LGHNA and YSLEER. The CDR3 sequence is 16 residues long. V was clipped by 2 bases and J by 1 base, with 9 bases between them. The CDR3 here is CASSQSGRSGANVLTF. The CDR3 region has the DNA TGCGCCAGCAGCCAAAGTGGGAGGTCTGGGGCCAACGTCCTGACTTTC.

V and J are TRBV29-1 and TRBJ1-2; D is ambiguous. V was clipped by 6 bases and J by 8 bases, with 13 bases between them. The CDR3 is 11 amino acids. Germline V gene data show CDR1 as SQVTM and CDR2 as ANQGSEA. The CDR3 region is CSVSKEGGYTF. In DNA, the CDR3 is TGCAGCGTCAGTAAGGAGGGCGGCTACACCTTC.

The V call is TRBV5-5, the J call TRBJ2-4, with a possible D match to TRBD2 (6 bases). V was cut by 6 bases and J by 7 bases, with 14 bases left in between. Germline V gives CDR1 SGHKS, CDR2 YYEKEE (reference sequence). The CDR3 covers 13 residues. The CDR3 DNA reads TGTGCCAGCACCTCTCCGGGGGTCAACATTCAGTACTTC. The encoded protein is CASTSPGVNIQYF. The whole variable domain, remainder taken from reference TRBV5-5 and TRBJ2-4, is DAGVTQSPTHLIKTRGQQVTLRCSPISGHKSVSWYQQVLGQGPQFIFQYYEKEERGRGNFPDRFSARQFPNYSSELNVNALLLGDSALYLCASTSPGVNIQYFGAGTRLSVL.

This clone was detected once. V usage is TRBV9 and J usage is TRBJ2-5, with 9 positions matching TRBD1. Germline CDR1 reads SGDLS; CDR2 reads YYNGEE. This CDR3 is 13 amino acids long. V shed 3 bases, J shed 3 bases, and the junction held 0 bases outside the gene matches. CDR3 DNA: TGTGCCAGCAGCGGGACAGGGGAAGAGACCCAGTACTTC. Amino acids: CASSGTGEETQYF.

In its sample, this clone was seen once. The chain uses TRBV15 and TRBJ1-4; a possible D gene is TRBD1 (5 bases). This CDR3 region has 17 residues. Trimming took 5 bases from V and 6 from J, leaving 22 bases between them. Germline V gene sequence: CDR1 LNHNV, CDR2 YYDKDF (reference sequence). In DNA, the CDR3 is TGTGCCACCAGCGGCGTGGGCAGGGAATTAAAAGATGAAAAACTGTTTTTT. Translated, it gives CATSGVGRELKDEKLFF.

The count of this clone is one. The rearrangement links TRBV19 to TRBJ1-4, with D possibly TRBD1 on 6 matching bases. Trimming stripped 2 bases from V and 5 bases from J, with 15 bases between. CDR3 length: 16 residues. Germline CDR1 and CDR2: LNHDA and SQIVND (reference sequence). The CDR3 is CASSITLSTGNEKLFF. The CDR3 DNA follows: TGTGCCAGTAGTATAACCCTATCAACAGGGAATGAAAAACTGTTTTTT.

This chain links TRBV19 with TRBJ1-1; 9 bases line up with TRBD1. V gave up 6 bases and J gave up 6 bases; unmatched junction bases: 8. Germline V CDR1 and CDR2: LNHDA, SQIVND (reference sequence). This CDR3 comprises 14 residues. The CDR3 here is CASSNGQGISEAFF. The CDR3 coding sequence is TGTGCCAGTAGCAACGGACAGGGGATCTCTGAAGCTTTCTTT.

The chain recombines TRBV7-9 with TRBJ2-5, with 8 bases identical to TRBD2. CDR1 is SEHNR, CDR2 FQNEAQ, per germline (reference sequence). The trim removed 2 bases at V and 4 bases at J, leaving 6 bases unmatched. The CDR3 totals 15 residues. This CDR3 is CASSLSGSSGETQYF. The CDR3 DNA reads TGTGCCAGCAGCTTAAGCGGGAGTTCGGGAGAGACCCAGTACTTC.

CDR3 in DNA: TGTGCCAGCTCACCCCGCGATCAGGGGCTGGGGACCCAGTACTTC. It yields the protein CASSPRDQGLGTQYF. V is TRBV18 and J is TRBJ2-5; D might be TRBD1 (6 bases). The germline CDR1 and CDR2 sequences are KGHSH and LQKENI. Trimming left V 3 bases short and J 7 bases short, with 18 bases between. The CDR3 spans 15 residues.

The chain joins TRBV19 to TRBJ2-4, with 7 bases aligning to TRBD1. From germline, CDR1 is LNHDA and CDR2 SQIVND (reference sequence). This CDR3 spans 17 amino acids. The junction had 16 bases not matched to a gene; V was cut back by 5 bases and J by 6 bases. CDR3 nucleotide sequence: TGTGCCAGTAGTGATAAAGGGGGCGCAGTGAGTACAAACATTCAGTACTTC. The encoded protein is CASSDKGGAVSTNIQYF.